This T cell receptor beta chain was found in a study of beta chain features in type 1 diabetes. Comment on this clone: Antigen: not known.

Per germline, CDR1 SGHRS and CDR2 YFSETQ. This CDR3 has 14 residues. J lost 5 bases, V lost 6 bases, and 5 bases had no gene match. Sequenced material consisted of expressed TCRB transcripts (all of the isolated RNA was reverse transcribed). The study sequenced naive, central memory and regulatory T cell samples to an average of roughly 3.4 million reads. TCRdb's table, derived via immunoSEQ multiplex PCR, lists solely in-frame clones and lacks some. The sample yields around 310,000 clones, 8% to 13% seen once. The study's findings and limits: Any role of HLA type in TCRB rearrangement remained unresolved here.

Sequenced sample: naive CD4+ T cells from blood. The V and J genes are TRBV5-1 and TRBJ2-1; 10 bases line up with TRBD2. This clonotype was obtained from a woman in her twenties or thirties in good health. This CDR3 is CASKGLAVNNEQFF. Here the CDR3 DNA reads TGCGCCAGCAAAGGACTAGCGGTCAACAATGAGCAGTTCTTC. The whole variable domain, remainder taken from reference TRBV5-1 and TRBJ2-1, is KAGVTQTPRYLIKTRGQQVTLSCSPISGHRSVSWYQQTPGQGLQFLFEYFSETQRNKGNFPGRFSGRQFSNSRSEMNVSTLELGDSALYLCASKGLAVNNEQFFGPGTRLTVL.